The next 30 T cell receptor beta chains were all read from a single sample in a study of T cells after yellow fever vaccination. TCRdb used MiXCR to reprocess the 5' RACE reads, holding one entry per CDR3 protein. In the table there are about 220,000 distinct CDR3 sequences, less than 7.5% of which are singletons. The material sequenced was CD4+ T cells sorted from PBMCs, taken on the day of the yellow fever booster vaccination. The receptors come from a man younger than 40 who received the YFV17D yellow fever vaccine.

This clonotype was counted ten times or more. This sequence joins TRBV7-2 and TRBJ2-7; TRBD2 aligns across 7 bases. The CDR3 is made up of 14 amino acids. V shed 1 base, J shed 6 bases, and the junction held 6 bases outside the gene matches. Looked up from germline, CDR1 is SGHTA and CDR2 is FQGNSA. CDR3 DNA sequence: TGTGCCAGCAGCTTAGAGGGCGGGAGCCGCGAGCAGTACTTC. It translates to CASSLEGGSREQYF.

This clonotype was seen a few times. The germline gene is not matched at one end of the junction; a read error may be the cause. The chain has TRBV7-9 and TRBJ2-7, with TRBD1 matching over 7 bases. Germline V gives CDR1 SEHNR, CDR2 FQNEAQ (reference sequence). The CDR3 runs 14 residues. The CDR3 here is CASSLGRQGRAIVF. The CDR3 DNA follows: TGTGCCAGCAGCTTAGGGCGACAGGGAAGGGCCATCGTCTTC.

The J gene is TRBJ2-7, the V gene TRBV6-5; TRBD1 matches 10 bases. The germline V gene encodes CDR1 MNHEY and CDR2 SVGAGI. CDR3 length: 15 amino acids. J lost 4 bases, V lost 7 bases, and 10 bases had no gene match. CDR3 DNA: TGTGCCAGCAATTCCTTGACAGGGGGCAGGTACGAGCAGTACTTC. The encoded protein is CASNSLTGGRYEQYF.

This clonotype was observed at least ten times. The V gene is TRBV7-3, the J gene TRBJ2-2; the D is unclear. Germline values: CDR1 SGHTA, CDR2 FQGTGA. CDR3 length: 13 amino acids. The V end lost 2 bases, the J end lost 4 bases, and 5 bases lay between the germline ends. Here the CDR3 DNA reads TGTGCCAGCAGCTTATCAGTCACCGGGGAGCTGTTTTTT. Translating gives CASSLSVTGELFF.

In its sample, this clonotype was seen many times. The rearrangement uses TRBV5-1 and TRBJ1-2; 7 bases align to TRBD1. Germline V gives CDR1 SGHRS, CDR2 YFSETQ. The length of the CDR3 is 14 residues. V lost 7 bases to trimming and J lost 5 bases; unmatched junction nucleotides: 11. In DNA form, the CDR3 reads TGCGCCAGCCAGCGGGGGACAGAAGAGTATGGCTACACCTTC. Translation gives CASQRGTEEYGYTF.

This clonotype was detected a few times. The rearrangement joins TRBV20-1 to TRBJ2-5, with 8 bases lining up with TRBD2. This CDR3 is 15 amino acids long. Germline values: CDR1 DFQATT, CDR2 SNEGSKA (reference sequence). V shed 2 bases and J 4 bases; nucleotides not matched to a gene: 9. Here the CDR3 DNA reads TGCAGTGCTAGATCGGGAGGGGGATTCGGAGAGACCCAGTACTTC. Protein product: CSARSGGGFGETQYF.

Details on this clonotype: Its ends do not fully match the called genes, so a read error is possible. This chain joins TRBV27 and TRBJ2-1, with 11 positions matching TRBD2. The CDR3 length is 21 residues. Germline CDR1 MNHEY, CDR2 SMNVEV (reference sequence). The CDR3 region is CTSSLIAGTSGSTSSYNEQFF. The CDR3 coding sequence is TGCACCAGCAGTTTAATCGCCGGGACTAGCGGTTCTACAAGCTCCTACAATGAGCAGTTCTTC.

This clonotype was seen many times. V usage is TRBV5-4 and J usage is TRBJ2-3, with TRBD2 matching over 8 bases. The V gene end was trimmed by 4 bases and the J gene end by 6 bases; junction bases not matched to a gene: 7. From germline, CDR1 is SGHNT and CDR2 YYREEE (reference sequence). The CDR3 is 14 amino acids. This CDR3 reads CASSVGTSRDTQYF. The CDR3 region has the DNA TGTGCCAGCAGCGTCGGGACTAGTAGGGATACGCAGTATTTT.

The rearrangement joins TRBV20-1 to TRBJ2-7; D ambiguous. Germline V lookup: CDR1 DFQATT, CDR2 SNEGSKA (reference sequence). There are 14 residues in the CDR3. V gave up 1 base and J gave up 2 bases, with 12 bases separating them. The CDR3, as DNA: TGCAGTGCTAGAGCGCTTCAGCCCCCCTACGAGCAGTACTTC. Residues: CSARALQPPYEQYF.

This clonotype was counted at least ten times. V is TRBV7-2 and J is TRBJ2-3, with D tentatively TRBD2 (6 bases). The V and J ends lost 0 bases and 5 bases respectively, with 12 bases between them. Germline loops: CDR1 SGHTA, CDR2 FQGNSA. The CDR3 sequence is 15 residues long. This chain's CDR3 is CASSLAGTSEDTQYF. The CDR3 nucleotides are TGTGCCAGCAGCTTAGCCGGGACTTCGGAAGATACGCAGTATTTT.

The gene calls are TRBV29-1 and TRBJ2-7, with D unclear. There are 11 residues in the CDR3. Per the germline V gene, CDR1 is SQVTM and CDR2 is ANQGSEA. The ends were cut back, 6 bases at V and 7 bases at J, with 13 bases in the middle. CDR3 in amino acids: CSVQTTEEQYF. The CDR3 DNA follows: TGCAGCGTCCAAACTACGGAAGAGCAGTACTTC.

The sample holds a few counts of this clonotype. This chain joins TRBV15 and TRBJ2-2; D call uncertain. The CDR3 runs 14 residues. Germline V gives CDR1 LNHNV, CDR2 YYDKDF (reference sequence). The ends were cut back, 1 base at V and 6 bases at J, with 9 bases in the middle. This CDR3 reads CATSRARAPGELFF. CDR3 DNA sequence: TGTGCCACCAGCAGAGCTAGGGCCCCCGGGGAGCTGTTTTTT.

The chain couples TRBV7-9 to TRBJ2-1; 10 nucleotides agree with TRBD1. The germline V gene has CDR1 SEHNR and CDR2 FQNEAQ (reference sequence). The J segment lost 7 bases and the V segment lost 6 bases, leaving 9 bases of the junction unmatched. There are 15 residues in the CDR3. This chain's CDR3 is CASRNRDRGQNEQFF. For the CDR3, the DNA is TGTGCCAGCAGAAACCGGGACAGGGGTCAAAATGAGCAGTTCTTC.

This chain links TRBV12-3 or TRBV12-4 with TRBJ1-6; tentative D call: TRBD1 (5 bases). Between the trimmed V and J ends, which lost 8 bases and 10 bases, there was a span of 24 bases. The CDR3 runs to 16 residues. The DNA of the CDR3 is TGTGCCAGCTTGGGGGGAGCAGCCGGAGGGTTCTCACCCCTCCACTTT. Translating it yields CASLGGAAGGFSPLHF.

At least ten counts were recorded for this clonotype. The chain carries TRBV29-1 and TRBJ2-2; tentatively, D is TRBD1 (6 bases). The CDR3 extends over 13 amino acids. Trimming shortened V by 6 bases and J by 2 bases, and 10 bases separated the two germline ends. The V gene's germline CDR1 is SQVTM and CDR2 ANQGSEA. The CDR3 sequence is CSVRTANTGELFF. In DNA form, the CDR3 reads TGCAGCGTCAGGACAGCCAACACCGGGGAGCTGTTTTTT.

The table lists this clonotype with many counts. V is TRBV5-5 and J is TRBJ2-1; D might be TRBD2 (6 bases). The CDR3 is 15 residues long. Germline values: CDR1 SGHKS, CDR2 YYEKEE (reference sequence). V was cut by 3 bases and J by 0 bases, with 10 bases left in between. Written as DNA, the CDR3 is TGTGCCAGCAGCTCCACCGGGAGCTCCTACAATGAGCAGTTCTTC. As protein: CASSSTGSSYNEQFF. Full variable domain (missing parts from reference TRBV5-5 and TRBJ2-1): DAGVTQSPTHLIKTRGQQVTLRCSPISGHKSVSWYQQVLGQGPQFIFQYYEKEERGRGNFPDRFSARQFPNYSSELNVNALLLGDSALYLCASSSTGSSYNEQFFGPGTRLTVL.

In its sample, this clonotype was seen many times. V and J are TRBV7-3 and TRBJ2-3; 10 bases line up with TRBD2. Germline CDR1 and CDR2: SGHTA and FQGTGA. The CDR3 consists of 16 residues. Trimming at V came to 6 bases and at J to 6 bases, leaving 12 bases not matched to a gene. CDR3 amino acids: CASSPSPSGSADTQYF. The CDR3 bases are TGTGCCAGCAGTCCAAGCCCTAGCGGGAGTGCGGATACGCAGTATTTT.

The CDR3 region is CASGDLGEQYF. CDR3 in DNA: TGTGCCAGCGGGGACCTCGGCGAGCAGTACTTC. The rearrangement links TRBV3-1 to TRBJ2-7, with D perhaps assigned TRBD1 or TRBD2 (5 bases each). V was pared by 8 bases and J by 6 bases, with 11 bases between. The germline gives CDR1 LGHDT, CDR2 YNNKEL (reference sequence). The CDR3 loop spans 11 amino acids.

This clonotype has a handful of counts. The genes are TRBV5-1 and TRBJ2-5; 7 nucleotides match TRBD1. The CDR3 extends over 15 amino acids. Trimming removed 4 bases from V and 1 base from J; junction bases left unmatched: 7. Per the germline V gene, CDR1 is SGHRS and CDR2 is YFSETQ. The CDR3 reads CASSTADRSQETQYF. In nucleotides, the CDR3 is TGCGCCAGCAGCACCGCGGACAGGAGCCAAGAGACCCAGTACTTC.

The chain couples TRBV5-1 to TRBJ1-4; 8 bases are shared with TRBD1. V lost 4 bases and J lost 2; bases outside the gene matches: 4. CDR1 and CDR2 from the germline V gene are SGHRS and YFSETQ. CDR3 size: 15 residues. This chain's CDR3 is CASSVYRGTNEKLFF. DNA of the CDR3: TGCGCCAGCAGCGTGTACAGGGGGACTAATGAAAAACTGTTTTTT.

This clonotype was counted many times. The chain has TRBV7-8 and TRBJ1-1, with TRBD1 as a possible D gene (5 bases). Germline CDR1 and CDR2: SGHVS and FQNEAQ. The CDR3 has 13 residues. The ends were cut back, 5 bases at V and 7 bases at J, with 14 bases in the middle. CDR3 sequence: CASSHPLGGEAFF. The CDR3 bases are TGTGCCAGCAGCCACCCGTTGGGGGGTGAAGCTTTCTTT.

This rearrangement joins TRBV5-4 to TRBJ2-5, with TRBD1 matching 8 bases. Looked up from germline, CDR1 is SGHNT and CDR2 is YYREEE (reference sequence). J gave up 5 bases and V 4 bases, and 10 bases lay outside the gene matches. The CDR3 has 15 amino acids. Written as DNA, the CDR3 is TGTGCCAGCAGCACTGGACAGGGAAGTTTGGAGACCCAGTACTTC. Protein: CASSTGQGSLETQYF.

This clonotype was found many times. The V gene is TRBV24-1, the J gene TRBJ2-3; D not resolved. Germline V gene sequence: CDR1 KGHDR, CDR2 SFDVKD. This CDR3 is built from 13 residues. Trimming removed 3 bases at V and 4 bases at J, with 7 bases between. The CDR3 spells CATSDTIPDTQYF. Written as DNA, the CDR3 is TGTGCCACCAGTGATACTATACCAGATACGCAGTATTTT.

Ten or more counts support this clonotype. The chain couples TRBV12-3 or TRBV12-4 to TRBJ2-6, with 8 nucleotides matching TRBD2. V lost 4 bases to trimming and J lost 0 bases; unmatched junction nucleotides: 17. The CDR3 sequence is 21 residues long. The CDR3 loop is CASSSLTPSGLAVSGANVLTF. The CDR3 nucleotides are TGTGCCAGCAGTTCCCTGACACCCTCAGGACTAGCCGTCTCTGGGGCCAACGTCCTGACTTTC.

The CDR3 spells CASSLAAGGSRGYTF. Here the CDR3 DNA reads TGTGCCAGCAGCTTGGCTGCAGGAGGCTCGCGCGGCTACACCTTC. The genes are TRBV5-4 and TRBJ1-2; D remains ambiguous. Deletions cut 0 bases from V and 8 bases from J, with 17 bases between. In germline, CDR1 is SGHNT, CDR2 YYREEE (reference sequence). The CDR3 spans 15 residues.

This clonotype was seen at least ten times. The chain employs TRBV7-8 and TRBJ2-3, with 8 positions matching TRBD2. There are 18 residues in the CDR3. In germline, CDR1 is SGHVS, CDR2 FQNEAQ. V lost 1 base and J lost 0; bases outside the gene matches: 9. DNA for the CDR3: TGTGCCAGCAGCTTAGTAATAGCGGGAAGCACTAGCACAGATACGCAGTATTTT. As protein: CASSLVIAGSTSTDTQYF.

V is TRBV30 and J is TRBJ2-7, with D perhaps matching TRBD1 (6 bases). Germline values: CDR1 GTSNPN, CDR2 SVGIG (reference sequence). Trimming took 3 bases from V and 2 from J, leaving 17 bases between them. The CDR3 sequence is 15 residues long. CDR3 coding DNA: TGTGCCTGGAGGGTCCACAGGGAACCCCCCTACGAGCAGTACTTC. This sequence encodes CAWRVHREPPYEQYF.

The genes are TRBV7-3 and TRBJ2-2; the D gene is possibly TRBD2 (6 bases). This CDR3 has 15 amino acids. Per the germline V gene, CDR1 is SGHTA and CDR2 is FQGTGA. The V end was cut by 4 bases, the J end by 1 base, with 10 bases between. This CDR3 is CASSSGTLNTGELFF. DNA of the CDR3: TGTGCCAGCAGCTCCGGGACTCTGAACACCGGGGAGCTGTTTTTT.

This clonotype came up many times. The junction departs from germline at one end; a sequencing error may be responsible. This chain connects TRBV10-3 to TRBJ2-7; D is possibly TRBD1 or TRBD2 (5 bases each). This CDR3 has 12 residues. Germline V CDR1 and CDR2: ENHRY, SYGVKD. CDR3 loop: CAISESPGRRIF. CDR3 DNA: TGTGCCATCAGTGAGTCGCCGGGACGGCGGATCTTC.

The genes are TRBV19 and TRBJ2-1, with 9 bases identical to TRBD1. With 2 bases clipped from V and 9 bases from J, the junction kept 5 bases outside the gene matches. Germline values: CDR1 LNHDA, CDR2 SQIVND (reference sequence). This CDR3 is 14 amino acids long. The DNA of the CDR3 is TGTGCCAGTAGTATACCGGGACAGGGCGGTGAGCAGTTCTTC. Amino acid sequence: CASSIPGQGGEQFF.